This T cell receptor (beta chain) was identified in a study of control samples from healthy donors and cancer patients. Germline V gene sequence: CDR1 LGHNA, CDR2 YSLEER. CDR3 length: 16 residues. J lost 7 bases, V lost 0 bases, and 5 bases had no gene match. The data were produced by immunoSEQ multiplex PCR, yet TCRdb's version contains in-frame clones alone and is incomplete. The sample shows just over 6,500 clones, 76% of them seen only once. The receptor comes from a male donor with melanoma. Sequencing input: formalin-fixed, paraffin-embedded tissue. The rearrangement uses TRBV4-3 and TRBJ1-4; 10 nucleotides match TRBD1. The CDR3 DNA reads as TGCGCCAGCAGCCAAGATCGTGGGACAGGGGTTGAAAAACTGTTTTTT. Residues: CASSQDRGTGVEKLFF.